A single sample is the source of the 32 T cell receptor beta chains below, sequenced in a study of blood T cell repertoires in COVID-19. The assay was immunoSEQ multiplex PCR, and TCRdb's table has in-frame clones only and misses some. The sample holds about 190,000 clones; roughly 89% are singletons and the top ten take 3% to 3.5%. The sample comprised PBMCs or T cells enriched from blood (not recorded which). Receptors originate from a woman aged 25 to 39 who had been exposed to COVID-19.

This clone has a single count. The V gene is TRBV9, the J gene TRBJ1-6; a weak D match, TRBD1 (6 bases). The CDR3 sequence is 14 residues long. CDR1 and CDR2 from the germline V gene are SGDLS and YYNGEE. Trimming removed 7 bases from V and 4 bases from J, with 12 bases in between. The CDR3 DNA reads TGTGCCAGCCAACAGGGCGGGTATAATTCACCCCTCCACTTT. This codes for CASQQGGYNSPLHF. Variable domain in full (rest from reference TRBV9 and TRBJ1-6): DSGVTQTPKHLITATGQRVTLRCSPRSGDLSVYWYQQSLDQGLQFLIQYYNGEERAKGNILERFSAQQFPDLHSELNLSSLELGDSALYFCASQQGGYNSPLHFGNGTRLTVT.

This chain links TRBV18 with TRBJ1-6, with D possibly being TRBD1 (5 bases). There are 15 residues in the CDR3. V gave up 3 bases and J gave up 10 bases, with 16 bases separating them. CDR1 is KGHSH, CDR2 LQKENI, per germline. In nucleotides, the CDR3 is TGTGCCAGCTCACCGGGGGGAGGGAATCCCTCACCCCTCCACTTT. It codes for CASSPGGGNPSPLHF.

This chain joins TRBV6-5 and TRBJ1-2; the D is unclear. Germline V lookup: CDR1 MNHEY, CDR2 SVGAGI. This CDR3 region has 13 residues. The V and J ends lost 7 bases and 3 bases respectively, with 12 bases between them. CDR3 sequence (DNA): TGTGCCAGCATTAGGCGAGCGGACTATGGCTACACCTTC. It translates to CASIRRADYGYTF.

V gene TRBV4-2 combines with J gene TRBJ1-1; D is uncertain. V was pared by 3 bases and J by 2 bases, with 13 bases between. Germline V CDR1 and CDR2: LGHNA, YNFKEQ. CDR3 length: 15 residues. The CDR3 DNA sequence: TGTGCCAGCAGCCATCGGGAACAAGAAAACACTGAAGCTTTCTTT. Protein product: CASSHREQENTEAFF.

The genes are TRBV6-5 and TRBJ2-5, with D perhaps matching TRBD2 (7 bases). Per the germline V gene, CDR1 is MNHEY and CDR2 is SVGAGI. Trimming pared 2 bases from V and 5 bases from J, leaving 15 bases between. The CDR3 length is 15 residues. Here the CDR3 DNA reads TGTGCCAGCAGTTACGAGGGGGGGCGGGGGGAGACCCAGTACTTC. This gives the protein CASSYEGGRGETQYF.

On this clone itself: The sample carries other DNA sequences with the same CDR3. The V call is TRBV10-3, the J call TRBJ1-1, with D hard to call. There are 12 residues in the CDR3. The V end lost 2 bases, the J end lost 5 bases, and 6 bases lay between the germline ends. Germline V gene sequence: CDR1 ENHRY, CDR2 SYGVKD. The CDR3 protein is CAISEGGTEAFF. The DNA of the CDR3 is TGTGCCATCAGTGAGGGCGGGACTGAAGCTTTCTTT.

This chain connects TRBV7-9 to TRBJ2-2; D perhaps matches TRBD1 (5 bases). V was trimmed by 4 bases and J by 1 base, leaving 7 bases between them. The CDR3 covers 14 residues. Germline lookup yields CDR1 SEHNR and CDR2 FQNEAQ (reference sequence). The CDR3 is CASSSGQNTGELFF. The CDR3 DNA sequence: TGTGCCAGCAGCTCCGGACAGAACACCGGGGAGCTGTTTTTT. The full variable domain, with the rest looked up from reference TRBV7-9 and TRBJ2-2, is DTGVSQNPRHKITKRGQNVTFRCDPISEHNRLYWYRQTLGQGPEFLTYFQNEAQLEKSRLLSDRFSAERPKGSFSTLEIQRTEQGDSAMYLCASSSGQNTGELFFGEGSRLTVL.

The chain couples TRBV5-8 to TRBJ1-1, with 10 bases lining up with TRBD1. CDR1 and CDR2 (germline): SGHTS, YDEGEE. V trimming: 4 bases; J trimming: 4 bases; junction bases outside the gene matches: 1. This CDR3 comprises 13 residues. The CDR3 loop reads CASSGQGGTEAFF. CDR3 DNA: TGTGCCAGCAGCGGACAGGGGGGCACTGAAGCTTTCTTT.

The chain couples TRBV6-5 to TRBJ1-6; 9 positions agree with TRBD1. The CDR3 totals 12 residues. Losses at the gene ends were 9 bases for V and 10 bases for J; bases not matched to a gene: 4. CDR1 is MNHEY, CDR2 SVGAGI, per germline. Here the CDR3 reads CASQQGASPLHF. The DNA for the CDR3 is TGTGCCAGTCAACAGGGGGCATCACCCCTCCACTTT.

This clone was seen a handful of times. The identical CDR3 is also encoded by other nucleotide sequences in the sample. DNA of the CDR3: TGTGCCAGCTCCCCCGGACAGGGGCCAAATTATGGCTACACCTTC. It is translated as CASSPGQGPNYGYTF. The chain joins TRBV18 to TRBJ1-2; 9 nucleotides align to TRBD1. V lost 6 bases and J lost 5; bases outside the gene matches: 10. CDR1 KGHSH and CDR2 LQKENI come from the germline V gene. The length of the CDR3 is 15 residues. Full variable domain (outside the CDR3, taken from reference TRBV18 and TRBJ1-2): NAGVMQNPRHLVRRRGQEARLRCSPMKGHSHVYWYRQLPEEGLKFMVYLQKENIIDESGMPKERFSAEFPKEGPSILRIQQVVRGDSAAYFCASSPGQGPNYGYTFGSGTRLTVV.

The chain is built from TRBV4-1 and TRBJ1-4; D possibly corresponds to TRBD1 (6 bases). CDR1 is MGHRA and CDR2 is YSYEKL in the germline V gene. This CDR3 is built from 14 residues. Trimming pared 0 bases from V and 7 bases from J, leaving 9 bases between. CDR3 amino acids: CASSQETGSEKLFF. DNA of the CDR3: TGCGCCAGCAGCCAAGAAACAGGGAGTGAAAAACTGTTTTTT.

The chain carries TRBV7-2 and TRBJ1-3, with no clear D. The CDR3 is 15 residues long. Per the germline V gene, CDR1 is SGHTA and CDR2 is FQGNSA. V dropped 3 bases and J dropped 0 bases, with 9 bases sitting between them. CDR3: CASSFSASSGNTIYF. CDR3 nucleotide sequence: TGTGCCAGCAGCTTTTCTGCGAGCTCTGGAAACACCATATATTTT.

V is TRBV6-5 and J is TRBJ1-2; D ambiguous. V was cut by 0 bases and J by 7 bases, with 12 bases left in between. CDR1 MNHEY and CDR2 SVGAGI come from the germline V gene. The CDR3 covers 14 residues. The CDR3, as DNA: TGTGCCAGCAGTTACTCGGCGGGATTGGGTGGCTACACCTTC. This translates into CASSYSAGLGGYTF.

The chain links TRBV5-5 to TRBJ1-2; D might be TRBD1 (5 bases). Trimming removed 1 base at V and 3 bases at J, with 10 bases between. Germline V gene data show CDR1 as SGHKS and CDR2 as YYEKEE (reference sequence). The CDR3 totals 14 residues. This chain's CDR3 is CASSLFQGHYGYTF. Written as DNA, the CDR3 is TGTGCCAGCAGCTTGTTCCAGGGCCACTATGGCTACACCTTC.

The chain couples TRBV27 to TRBJ1-2; D unclear. Germline lookup yields CDR1 MNHEY and CDR2 SMNVEV (reference sequence). The CDR3 has 14 amino acids. Trimming shortened V by 5 bases and J by 6 bases, and 16 bases separated the two germline ends. The CDR3 loop reads CASSPRQASDGYTF. The CDR3 coding sequence is TGTGCCAGCAGTCCGCGTCAGGCCTCAGATGGCTACACCTTC.

This chain uses TRBV6-5 with TRBJ2-7, with TRBD2 as a possible D gene (5 bases). CDR3 length equals 12 residues. Trimming took off 5 bases at V and 5 bases at J, with 10 bases between the two ends. Germline CDR1 is MNHEY and CDR2 is SVGAGI. The CDR3 DNA is TGTGCCAGCAGTCAAATTAGCGACGAGCAGTACTTC. Protein: CASSQISDEQYF.

This chain joins TRBV19 and TRBJ1-1, with D possibly TRBD1 on 6 matching bases. V lost 6 bases and J lost 3, with 17 bases in between. The CDR3 consists of 15 residues. Germline V gene lookup returns CDR1 LNHDA and CDR2 SQIVND (reference sequence). CDR3 protein: CASSFSGVLHTEAFF. The DNA for the CDR3 is TGTGCCAGTAGCTTTTCAGGGGTGTTACACACTGAAGCTTTCTTT. Looking up the rest from reference TRBV19 and TRBJ1-1 gives the full variable domain: DGGITQSPKYLFRKEGQNVTLSCEQNLNHDAMYWYRQDPGQGLRLIYYSQIVNDFQKGDIAEGYSVSREKKESFPLTVTSAQKNPTAFYLCASSFSGVLHTEAFFGQGTRLTVV.

This rearrangement joins TRBV6-2 or TRBV6-3 to TRBJ1-2, with TRBD1 identical over 7 bases. There are 14 residues in the CDR3. Trimming removed 0 bases from V and 8 bases from J; junction bases left unmatched: 6. Germline V lookup: CDR1 MNHEY, CDR2 SVGEGT. The CDR3 DNA sequence: TGTGCCAGCAGTTACTCACAGGGGACCCGGGGCTACACCTTC. Translating it yields CASSYSQGTRGYTF.

This chain joins TRBV19 and TRBJ2-7, with 7 bases matching TRBD1. CDR3 length: 13 residues. J lost 4 bases, V lost 7 bases, and 7 bases had no gene match. In germline, CDR1 is LNHDA, CDR2 SQIVND (reference sequence). CDR3 sequence: CASTRGQGYEQYF. CDR3 coding DNA: TGTGCCAGTACTAGGGGGCAGGGATACGAGCAGTACTTC.

The chain joins TRBV11-2 to TRBJ2-1, with D maybe TRBD2 (7 bases). This CDR3 has 18 amino acids. V was cut by 1 base and J by 4 bases, with 20 bases left in between. Germline values: CDR1 SGHAT, CDR2 FQNNGV. The CDR3 coding sequence is TGTGCCAGCAGCTTAGTGGGGACCGGGCGGGGGCCGTACAATGAGCAGTTCTTC. Translating it yields CASSLVGTGRGPYNEQFF.

In DNA form, the CDR3 reads TGTGCCAGCAGCTTATTAGCCGCTAGCGGGGCGTACAATGAGCAGTTCTTC. Residues: CASSLLAASGAYNEQFF. The chain uses TRBV7-6 and TRBJ2-1, with 9 bases that match TRBD2. The CDR3 is 17 residues long. Trimming removed 2 bases from V and 4 bases from J; junction bases left unmatched: 9. Germline loops: CDR1 SGHVS, CDR2 FNYEAQ.

The CDR3 DNA sequence: TGTGCCAGCAGTTACCTGGACAGAAATAATTCACCCCTCCACTTT. This gives the protein CASSYLDRNNSPLHF. The V and J genes are TRBV6-5 and TRBJ1-6, with D possibly TRBD1 on 6 matching bases. Between the trimmed V and J ends, which lost 2 bases and 5 bases, there was a span of 10 bases. The V gene's germline CDR1 is MNHEY and CDR2 SVGAGI. The CDR3 has 15 amino acids.

V and J are TRBV11-1 and TRBJ1-1; 10 nucleotides align to TRBD1. Per germline, CDR1 SGHAT and CDR2 FQDESV (reference sequence). This CDR3 region has 11 residues. V was clipped by 5 bases and J by 11 bases; unmatched bases: 2. CDR3 nucleotide sequence: TGTGCCAGCAGCCAGGGACAGGGGGCTTTCTTT. Translated: CASSQGQGAFF.

The CDR3 nucleotides are TGTGCCAGCAGCCCACCCCGACAGGGCTGGAACACTGAAGCTTTCTTT. As protein: CASSPPRQGWNTEAFF. The gene calls are TRBV9 and TRBJ1-1; 7 nucleotides agree with TRBD1. In germline, CDR1 is SGDLS, CDR2 YYNGEE. The CDR3 has 16 amino acids. V was pared by 4 bases and J by 1 base, with 10 bases of the junction left unmatched.

J is TRBJ1-2 and V is TRBV18; 7 bases align to TRBD1. Trimming removed 8 bases from V and 0 bases from J; junction bases left unmatched: 21. The CDR3 consists of 19 residues. Germline V gives CDR1 KGHSH, CDR2 LQKENI. CDR3 residues: CASTGQLPGQIRPNYGYTF. The CDR3 bases are TGTGCCAGCACAGGACAACTCCCGGGACAGATACGTCCTAACTATGGCTACACCTTC.

V is TRBV7-9 and J is TRBJ2-7, with 9 bases identical to TRBD2. This CDR3 spans 14 amino acids. The junction had 6 bases not matched to a gene; V was cut back by 4 bases and J by 5 bases. Germline CDR1 SEHNR, CDR2 FQNEAQ (reference sequence). CDR3 protein: CASSSAGTSHEQYF. CDR3 nucleotide sequence: TGTGCCAGCAGCTCAGCCGGGACTAGCCACGAGCAGTACTTC.

V and J are TRBV4-1 and TRBJ2-1, with 9 bases matching TRBD2. CDR1 is MGHRA and CDR2 is YSYEKL in the germline V gene. CDR3 size: 18 residues. V trimming: 3 bases; J trimming: 4 bases; junction bases outside the gene matches: 13. The CDR3: CASSQDPWPSGEYNEQFF. DNA for the CDR3: TGCGCCAGCAGCCAGGACCCCTGGCCTAGCGGGGAGTACAATGAGCAGTTCTTC.

This chain uses TRBV19 with TRBJ2-1; possible D gene TRBD2, 5 bases. Trimming pared 0 bases from V and 6 bases from J, leaving 15 bases between. CDR1 is LNHDA and CDR2 is SQIVND in the germline V gene (reference sequence). CDR3 length equals 16 residues. This chain's CDR3 is CASSIDGARESNEQFF. DNA for the CDR3: TGTGCCAGTAGTATAGATGGAGCTCGGGAATCCAATGAGCAGTTCTTC. The entire variable domain, with the rest obtained from reference TRBV19 and TRBJ2-1, is as follows: DGGITQSPKYLFRKEGQNVTLSCEQNLNHDAMYWYRQDPGQGLRLIYYSQIVNDFQKGDIAEGYSVSREKKESFPLTVTSAQKNPTAFYLCASSIDGARESNEQFFGPGTRLTVL.

This clone was found a few times. The CDR3 loop reads CASSPPSDTHGVDGYTF. The CDR3 DNA is TGTGCCAGCTCACCACCATCGGATACTCACGGGGTGGATGGCTACACCTTC. The chain has TRBV18 and TRBJ1-2; no clear D. The germline V and J ends were trimmed by 0 bases and 6 bases, with 20 bases remaining between them. The CDR3 is made up of 17 amino acids. Per the germline V gene, CDR1 is KGHSH and CDR2 is LQKENI.

The V call is TRBV4-3, the J call TRBJ2-7; a possible D gene is TRBD2 (5 bases). Trimming took off 0 bases at V and 2 bases at J, with 14 bases between the two ends. The germline CDR1 and CDR2 sequences are LGHNA and YSLEER. The CDR3 is 16 amino acids. The CDR3 spells CASSQDSAGITYEQYF. As DNA, the CDR3 is TGCGCCAGCAGCCAAGATTCGGCCGGGATCACCTACGAGCAGTACTTC.

This chain links TRBV4-1 with TRBJ2-2; D is undetermined. The V end lost 3 bases, the J end lost 4 bases, and 9 bases lay between the germline ends. CDR1 and CDR2 from the germline V gene are MGHRA and YSYEKL. CDR3 length: 14 amino acids. CDR3 bases: TGCGCCAGCAGCCAGCTACAGAGCACCGGGGAGCTGTTTTTT. Amino acids: CASSQLQSTGELFF.

This rearrangement joins TRBV5-5 to TRBJ1-1, with D possibly matching TRBD1 (5 bases). This CDR3 contains 13 residues. V lost 1 base, J lost 8 bases, and 12 bases lay in between. Germline V gene lookup returns CDR1 SGHKS and CDR2 YYEKEE (reference sequence). The CDR3: CASSLLGWTEAFF. In DNA form, the CDR3 reads TGTGCCAGCAGCTTGTTAGGGTGGACAGAAGCTTTCTTT.